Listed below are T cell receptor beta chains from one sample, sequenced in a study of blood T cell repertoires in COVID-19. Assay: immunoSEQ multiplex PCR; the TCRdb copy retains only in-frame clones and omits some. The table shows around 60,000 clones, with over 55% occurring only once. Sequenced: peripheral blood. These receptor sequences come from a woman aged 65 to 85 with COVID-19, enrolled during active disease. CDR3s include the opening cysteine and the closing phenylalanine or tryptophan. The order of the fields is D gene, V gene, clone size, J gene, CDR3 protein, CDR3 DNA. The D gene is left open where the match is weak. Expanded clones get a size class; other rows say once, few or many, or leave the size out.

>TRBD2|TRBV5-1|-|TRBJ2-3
CASSFSGTSGIHADTQYF
TGCGCCAGCAGCTTTTCCGGGACTAGCGGGATCCACGCAGATACGCAGTATTTT
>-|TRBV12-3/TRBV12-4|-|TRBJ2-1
CASSSHGGEQFF
TGTGCCAGCAGTTCCCACGGCGGTGAGCAGTTCTTC
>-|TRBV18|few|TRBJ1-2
CASSHLTASNYGYTF
TGTGCCAGCTCACACCTGACAGCCTCTAACTATGGCTACACCTTC
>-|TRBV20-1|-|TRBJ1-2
CSARQGSGYTF
TGCAGTGCAAGGCAGGGGAGTGGCTACACCTTC
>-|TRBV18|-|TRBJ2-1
CASSPRGIDEQFF
TGTGCCAGCTCACCAAGAGGAATCGATGAGCAGTTCTTC
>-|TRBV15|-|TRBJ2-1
CATSRGGISYNEQFF
TGTGCCACCAGCAGAGGAGGGATCTCTTACAATGAGCAGTTCTTC
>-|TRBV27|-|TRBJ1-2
CATSGLGQAYGYTF
TGTGCCACCTCCGGTCTGGGACAAGCCTATGGCTACACCTTC
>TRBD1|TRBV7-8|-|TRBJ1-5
CASSLDRGQGQPQHF
TGTGCCAGCAGCTTGGACAGGGGGCAAGGTCAGCCCCAGCATTTT
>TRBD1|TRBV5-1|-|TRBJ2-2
CASSAYQGATGELFF
TGCGCCAGCAGCGCCTATCAGGGGGCGACCGGGGAGCTGTTTTTT
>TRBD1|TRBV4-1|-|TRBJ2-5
CASSQTGTGPWETQYF
TGCGCCAGCAGCCAAACCGGGACAGGTCCCTGGGAGACCCAGTACTTC
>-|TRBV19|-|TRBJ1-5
CASKLVRGYSNQPQHF
TGTGCCAGTAAGTTGGTCAGGGGTTATAGCAATCAGCCCCAGCATTTT
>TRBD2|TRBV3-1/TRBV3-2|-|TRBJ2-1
CASSPLAEQFF
TGTGCCAGCAGTCCACTAGCGGAGCAGTTCTTC
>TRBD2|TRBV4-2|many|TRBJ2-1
CASSQEGGSGSNEQFF
TGTGCCAGCAGCCAAGAAGGCGGTAGCGGGAGCAATGAGCAGTTCTTC
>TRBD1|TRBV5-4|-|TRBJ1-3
CASSSGDRSSGNTIYF
TGTGCCAGCAGCTCCGGGGACAGGAGCTCTGGAAACACCATATATTTT
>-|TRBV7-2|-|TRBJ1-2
CASSFSYYGYTF
TGTGCCAGCAGCTTTTCATACTATGGCTACACCTTC
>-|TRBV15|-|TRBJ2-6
CATSREAQGWPSGANVLTF
TGTGCCACCAGCAGAGAAGCACAGGGTTGGCCCTCTGGGGCCAACGTCCTGACTTTC
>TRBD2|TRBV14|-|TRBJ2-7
CASSHPGGTLSYEQYF
TGTGCCAGCAGCCACCCGGGGGGGACACTCTCCTACGAGCAGTACTTC
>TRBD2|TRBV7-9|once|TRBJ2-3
CASSFGLAGTDTQYF
TGTGCCAGCAGCTTCGGACTAGCGGGCACAGATACGCAGTATTTT
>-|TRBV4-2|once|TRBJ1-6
CASSHPRQIF
TGTGCCAGCAGCCACCCGAGACAGATCTTT
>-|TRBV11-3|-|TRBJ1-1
CASSFRTANTEAFF
TGTGCCAGCAGCTTTAGGACTGCGAACACTGAAGCTTTCTTT
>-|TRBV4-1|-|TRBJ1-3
CASSQKIGGSGNTIYF
TGCGCCAGCAGCCAAAAGATAGGGGGCTCTGGAAACACCATATATTTT
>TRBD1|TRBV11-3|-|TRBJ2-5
CASSLDKVRDRAETQYF
TGTGCCAGCAGCTTAGATAAGGTCAGGGACAGGGCCGAGACCCAGTACTTC
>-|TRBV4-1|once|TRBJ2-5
CARGTGDQETQYF
TGCGCCAGGGGGACGGGGGACCAAGAGACCCAGTACTTC
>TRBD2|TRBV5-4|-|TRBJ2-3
CASSLFNRAGSTDTQYF
TGTGCCAGCAGCTTGTTCAATCGAGCGGGAAGCACAGATACGCAGTATTTT
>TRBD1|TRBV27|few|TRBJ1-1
CASSLKQGARPAFF
TGTGCCAGCAGTTTGAAACAGGGGGCGCGGCCGGCTTTCTTT
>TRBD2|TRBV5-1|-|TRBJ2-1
CASSLAAGEVNEQFF
TGCGCCAGCAGCTTGGCAGCGGGAGAGGTTAATGAGCAGTTCTTC
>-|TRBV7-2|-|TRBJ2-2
CASSFQAGNTGELFF
TGTGCCAGCAGCTTCCAAGCGGGGAACACCGGGGAGCTGTTTTTT
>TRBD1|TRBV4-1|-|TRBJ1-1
CASSLVTGRYTEAFF
TGCGCCAGCAGCCTCGTGACAGGGAGATACACTGAAGCTTTCTTT
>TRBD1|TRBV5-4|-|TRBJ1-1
CASRRDRGGNTEAFF
TGTGCCAGCAGACGCGACAGGGGGGGAAACACTGAAGCTTTCTTT
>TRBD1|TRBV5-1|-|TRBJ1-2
CASSWDRANYGYTF
TGCGCCAGCAGCTGGGACAGAGCTAACTATGGCTACACCTTC
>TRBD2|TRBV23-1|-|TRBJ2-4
CASIGGDGKNIQYF
TGCGCCAGCATCGGGGGGGACGGTAAAAACATTCAGTACTTC
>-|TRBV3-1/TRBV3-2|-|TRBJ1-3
CASSLGQFFGNTIYF
TGTGCCAGCAGCCTCGGACAGTTCTTTGGAAACACCATATATTTT
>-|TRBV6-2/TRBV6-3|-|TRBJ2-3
CASSRRLGSTDTQYF
TGTGCCAGCAGCCGCAGACTAGGAAGCACAGATACGCAGTATTTT
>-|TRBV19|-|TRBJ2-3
CASRPGIQGTDTQYF
TGTGCCAGTAGGCCGGGGATTCAGGGCACAGATACGCAGTATTTT
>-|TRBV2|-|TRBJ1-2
CASSDRYSYTF
TGTGCCAGCAGTGACCGCTATAGCTACACCTTC
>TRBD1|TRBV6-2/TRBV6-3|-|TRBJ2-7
CASSYPPGQGDLAQQYF
TGTGCCAGCAGTTACCCCCCGGGACAGGGCGACCTGGCGCAGCAGTACTTC
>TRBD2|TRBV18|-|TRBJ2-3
CASSSGTSAIDTQYF
TGTGCCAGCTCATCCGGGACTAGCGCTATAGATACGCAGTATTTT
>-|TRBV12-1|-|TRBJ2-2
CASSPGQGANYRNTGELFF
TGTGCCAGCAGCCCGGGACAGGGGGCGAACTATCGCAACACCGGGGAGCTGTTTTTT
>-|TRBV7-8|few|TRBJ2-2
CASSLVGQGFAGELFF
TGTGCCAGCAGCTTAGTAGGGCAGGGGTTCGCCGGGGAGCTGTTTTTT
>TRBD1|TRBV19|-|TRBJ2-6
CASSARQGAGTGANVLTF
TGTGCCAGTAGTGCCCGACAGGGGGCGGGTACTGGGGCCAACGTCCTGACTTTC
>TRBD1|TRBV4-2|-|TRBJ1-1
CASSQETGGQNTEAFF
TGTGCCAGCAGCCAAGAGACAGGGGGCCAGAACACTGAAGCTTTCTTT
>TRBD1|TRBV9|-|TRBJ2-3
CASSTGQGADTQYF
TGTGCCAGCAGCACCGGACAGGGAGCAGATACGCAGTATTTT
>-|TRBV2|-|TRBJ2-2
CASSEAHYTGELFF
TGTGCCAGCAGTGAAGCCCACTACACCGGGGAGCTGTTTTTT
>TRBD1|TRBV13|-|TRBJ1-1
CASRGQGPSAFF
TGTGCCAGCAGAGGACAGGGTCCATCAGCTTTCTTT
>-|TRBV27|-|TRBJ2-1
CASMTGSGEQFF
TGTGCCAGCATGACAGGTTCGGGGGAGCAGTTCTTC
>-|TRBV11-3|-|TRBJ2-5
CASSPPGGTQYF
TGTGCCAGCAGCCCACCCGGGGGGACCCAGTACTTC
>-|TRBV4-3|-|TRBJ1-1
CASSQSLGGTEAFF
TGCGCCAGCAGCCAGAGCTTAGGCGGCACTGAAGCTTTCTTT
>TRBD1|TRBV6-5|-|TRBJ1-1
CASSPRQGGTEAFF
TGTGCCAGCAGCCCAAGACAGGGGGGCACTGAAGCTTTCTTT
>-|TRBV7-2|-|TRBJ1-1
CASSFTGWRDTEAFF
TGTGCCAGCAGCTTTACGGGGTGGCGGGACACTGAAGCTTTCTTT
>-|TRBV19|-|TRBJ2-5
CASSIRWRGPQETQYF
TGTGCCAGTAGTATCAGGTGGAGGGGGCCCCAGGAGACCCAGTACTTC
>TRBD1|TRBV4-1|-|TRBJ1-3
CASSRGQGWHTIYF
TGCGCCAGCAGCCGAGGACAGGGCTGGCACACCATATATTTT
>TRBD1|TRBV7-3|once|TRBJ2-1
CASSSGTGALNEQFF
TGTGCCAGCAGTTCCGGGACAGGGGCCCTCAATGAGCAGTTCTTC
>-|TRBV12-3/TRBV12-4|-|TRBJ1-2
CASSLVGADGYTF
TGTGCCAGCAGTTTGGTCGGAGCCGATGGCTACACCTTC
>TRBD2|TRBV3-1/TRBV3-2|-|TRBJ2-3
CASSIAGGPNTQYF
TGTGCCAGCAGCATAGCGGGGGGGCCGAATACGCAGTATTTT